These 21 T cell receptor beta chains originate from one sample sequenced in a study of regulatory T cells in long-lasting Graves disease. Both iRepertoire HTBI primers and Arm-PCR of CDR3 regions were used to build the TCR beta libraries. TCRdb ran MiXCR on the multiplex PCR reads and lists one entry per CDR3 protein. Here the sample spans approximately 360,000 distinct CDR3 sequences, about 11% being singletons. The time point: newly diagnosed GD, antithyroid drugs for less than 3 months. The authors made the TCR library using RNA they extracted from PBMCs. A further study also used this sample, focusing on T cells in Graves' hyperthyroidism and ophthalmopathy.

The sequencing used peripheral blood mononuclear cells (PBMCs), collected at new diagnosis, from a patient treated with antithyroid drugs. These TCRs come from a woman under 30 with Graves disease.

The chain carries TRBV29-1 and TRBJ1-3; perhaps TRBD1 as D (6 bases). Germline V gives CDR1 SQVTM, CDR2 ANQGSEA. This CDR3 is built from 14 residues. The V gene lost 1 base and the J gene lost 4 bases, with 11 bases spanning the gap. CDR3 nucleotide sequence: TGCAGCGTTGAAGCATTAGGACAGGGAAACACCATATATTTT. Its translation: CSVEALGQGNTIYF.

This clonotype was seen more than once but under ten times. The chain uses TRBV7-6 and TRBJ2-2; no reliable D call. This CDR3 contains 13 residues. The germline CDR1 and CDR2 sequences are SGHVS and FNYEAQ. Between the trimmed V and J ends, which lost 11 bases and 6 bases, there was a span of 16 bases. The CDR3 nucleotides read TGTGCCGGTCGGGTATCAAAATCCGGGGAGCTGTTTTTT. Translation: CAGRVSKSGELFF.

This clonotype was counted ten times or more. V gene TRBV6-2 or TRBV6-3 combines with J gene TRBJ2-1, with 9 bases lining up with TRBD2. CDR1 is MNHEY, CDR2 SVGEGT, per germline. V was clipped by 4 bases and J by 6 bases; unmatched bases: 10. The CDR3 loop spans 16 amino acids. CDR3 DNA: TGTGCCAGCAGTTCGACAGTAGCGGGGGTCTTCAATGAGCAGTTCTTC. It yields the protein CASSSTVAGVFNEQFF.

This clonotype was seen repeatedly, ten times or more. The J gene is TRBJ2-2, the V gene TRBV28, with 16 bases that match TRBD2. The CDR3 contains 19 residues. The ends lost 8 bases at V and 0 bases at J; junction bases unmatched: 9. The germline gives CDR1 MDHEN, CDR2 SYDVKM. This CDR3 reads CASPGGGTSGRANTGELFF. The CDR3 nucleotides read TGTGCCAGCCCCGGGGGGGGGACTAGCGGGAGGGCGAACACCGGGGAGCTGTTTTTT. The full variable domain, its missing parts supplied by reference TRBV28 and TRBJ2-2, is DVKVTQSSRYLVKRTGEKVFLECVQDMDHENMFWYRQDPGLGLRLIYFSYDVKMKEKGDIPEGYSVSREKKERFSLILESASTNQTSMYLCASPGGGTSGRANTGELFFGEGSRLTVL.

The chain couples TRBV7-2 to TRBJ1-5; D gene unclear. Per germline, CDR1 SGHTA and CDR2 FQGNSA. V lost 7 bases, J lost 6 bases, and 13 bases lay in between. The CDR3 has 13 amino acids. CDR3 residues: CASTGGPTQPQHF. The CDR3 coding sequence is TGTGCCAGCACCGGCGGGCCCACTCAGCCCCAGCATTTT. Supplemented by reference TRBV7-2 and TRBJ1-5, the full variable domain reads GAGVSQSPSNKVTEKGKDVELRCDPISGHTALYWYRQSLGQGLEFLIYFQGNSAPDKSGLPSDRFSAERTGGSVSTLTIQRTQQEDSAVYLCASTGGPTQPQHFGDGTRLSIL.

This clonotype was detected ten times or more. V gene TRBV10-3 combines with J gene TRBJ1-2, with unresolved D. The V gene lost 10 bases and the J gene lost 7 bases, with 19 bases spanning the gap. The CDR3 is 13 residues long. Germline V gene sequence: CDR1 ENHRY, CDR2 SYGVKD. The CDR3 is CATRRTAVRGYTF. DNA for the CDR3: TGTGCCACCCGTCGGACGGCGGTCCGTGGCTACACCTTC.

Many counts were recorded for this clonotype. This chain joins TRBV7-2 and TRBJ2-5, with 7 bases lining up with TRBD2. CDR1 and CDR2 from the germline V gene are SGHTA and FQGNSA. The junction had 8 bases not matched to a gene; V was cut back by 3 bases and J by 4 bases. The CDR3 consists of 15 residues. The CDR3 spells CASSLGLQAGETQYF. Here the CDR3 DNA reads TGTGCCAGCAGCTTGGGACTACAGGCGGGAGAGACCCAGTACTTC.

Many counts were recorded for this clonotype. The chain combines TRBV7-9 with TRBJ1-1; 7 bases are shared with TRBD1. V gave up 3 bases and J gave up 6 bases; unmatched junction bases: 10. CDR3 length: 15 residues. Germline V gene data show CDR1 as SEHNR and CDR2 as FQNEAQ (reference sequence). DNA of the CDR3: TGTGCCAGCAGCTTGGGAACGCAGGGGGACGCTGAAGCTTTCTTT. It yields the protein CASSLGTQGDAEAFF.

The V gene is TRBV6-5, the J gene TRBJ2-3; D may correspond to TRBD1 or TRBD2 (5 bases each). CDR3 size: 18 residues. The ends were cut back, 4 bases at V and 2 bases at J, with 22 bases in the middle. The germline V gene encodes CDR1 MNHEY and CDR2 SVGAGI. The CDR3 DNA reads TGTGCCAGCAGTTTACTGACCGCAGGGAGCGTCGACACAGATACGCAGTATTTT. Its protein is CASSLLTAGSVDTDTQYF.

The sample holds many counts of this clonotype. The gene calls are TRBV28 and TRBJ1-5; D call uncertain. From germline, CDR1 is MDHEN and CDR2 SYDVKM. V dropped 3 bases and J dropped 3 bases, with 6 bases sitting between them. This CDR3 spans 13 amino acids. The CDR3 DNA sequence: TGTGCCAGCAGTTTTTGGGACAATCAGCCCCAGCATTTT. Its translation is CASSFWDNQPQHF.

V gene TRBV6-5 combines with J gene TRBJ2-1; no clear D gene. The CDR3 extends over 17 amino acids. Trimming removed 2 bases at V and 0 bases at J, with 14 bases between. Germline CDR1 reads MNHEY; CDR2 reads SVGAGI. The CDR3 loop is CASSYAFGRSSYNEQFF. The CDR3 region has the DNA TGTGCCAGCAGTTACGCATTTGGTCGAAGCTCCTACAATGAGCAGTTCTTC.

This clonotype was counted a few times. The chain has TRBV7-3 and TRBJ2-1, with 8 bases matching TRBD2. CDR1 and CDR2 (germline): SGHTA, FQGTGA. The CDR3 extends over 16 amino acids. Trimming took 1 base from V and 5 from J; bases not matched to a gene: 7. The CDR3 nucleotides read TGTGCCAGCAGCTTAAGGGGGGGGACTAGAAACAATGAGCAGTTCTTC. Encoded protein: CASSLRGGTRNNEQFF.

The sample holds many counts of this clonotype. The V call is TRBV7-2, the J call TRBJ2-1; D gene unclear. Trimming shortened V by 2 bases and J by 0 bases, and 8 bases separated the two germline ends. Germline V gene data show CDR1 as SGHTA and CDR2 as FQGNSA. The CDR3 has 15 amino acids. CDR3 nucleotides: TGTGCCAGCAGCTTACAACCCAGCTCCTACAATGAGCAGTTCTTC. Translation gives CASSLQPSSYNEQFF.

The V call is TRBV29-1, the J call TRBJ2-1; 9 positions agree with TRBD1. The germline CDR1 and CDR2 sequences are SQVTM and ANQGSEA. V lost 6 bases and J lost 4; bases outside the gene matches: 7. The CDR3 has 14 residues. CDR3 bases: TGCAGCGTCCGGGACAGGGCAAGTTACAATGAGCAGTTCTTC. This gives the protein CSVRDRASYNEQFF.

This clonotype was counted at least ten times. The genes are TRBV3-1 and TRBJ1-2; 7 bases match TRBD1. The trim removed 4 bases at V and 7 bases at J, leaving 9 bases unmatched. Germline CDR1 is LGHDT and CDR2 is YNNKEL (reference sequence). The CDR3 spans 14 residues. The CDR3 nucleotides are TGTGCCAGCAGCCTTCGAGACAGGGAGGGTGGCTACACCTTC. Encoded protein: CASSLRDREGGYTF.

Concerning this clonotype itself: A single base separates this from a much larger clone, so it may be a read error. Without the conserved terminal phenylalanine or tryptophan, this CDR3 likely stems from a read error. The chain is built from TRBV6-1 and TRBJ1-1; D unresolved. Deletions cut 6 bases from V and 1 base from J, with 12 bases between. The V gene's germline CDR1 is MNHNS and CDR2 SASEGT. This CDR3 has 14 amino acids. CDR3 amino acids: CASRGRASNTEAFL. In nucleotides, the CDR3 is TGTGCCAGCAGAGGTCGGGCCTCGAACACTGAAGCTTTCCTT.

This clonotype has a handful of counts. The V call is TRBV6-2 or TRBV6-3, the J call TRBJ2-3; 7 positions match TRBD2. The germline gives CDR1 MNHEY, CDR2 SVGEGT. With V trimmed by 2 bases and J by 5 bases, 16 bases remained unmatched. The CDR3 extends over 18 amino acids. CDR3 sequence: CASSYAGWEGGSGDTQYF. In DNA, the CDR3 is TGTGCCAGCAGTTACGCGGGGTGGGAGGGAGGAAGCGGAGATACGCAGTATTTT.

This clonotype was detected a few times. J is TRBJ2-1 and V is TRBV18; D unresolved. The length of the CDR3 is 11 residues. CDR1 KGHSH and CDR2 LQKENI come from the germline V gene. Between the trimmed V and J ends, which lost 6 bases and 8 bases, there was a span of 8 bases. The CDR3 DNA follows: TGTGCCAGCTCCTATATGGATGAGCAGTTCTTC. Its translation: CASSYMDEQFF.

This rearrangement joins TRBV20-1 to TRBJ1-1; D remains unclear. V was shortened by 3 bases and J by 7 bases, with 9 bases between the two germline ends. The germline V gene has CDR1 DFQATT and CDR2 SNEGSKA (reference sequence). The CDR3 totals 11 residues. The CDR3 DNA follows: TGCAGTGCTAGGCCAGGTATTGAAGCTTTCTTT. It yields the protein CSARPGIEAFF.

This chain joins TRBV10-3 and TRBJ1-2; D gene ambiguous. Trimming pared 6 bases from V and 0 bases from J, leaving 14 bases between. The CDR3 spans 15 residues. Germline V gives CDR1 ENHRY, CDR2 SYGVKD. The CDR3 reads CAIRDLRKTNYGYTF. In nucleotides, the CDR3 is TGTGCCATCAGGGACCTTAGGAAGACTAACTATGGCTACACCTTC.

This clonotype appeared a few times. The chain links TRBV7-9 to TRBJ1-6, with 10 bases that match TRBD1. Unmatched junction bases numbered 10, after V lost 5 bases and J lost 9 bases. Germline V gives CDR1 SEHNR, CDR2 FQNEAQ (reference sequence). The CDR3 covers 16 residues. This CDR3 reads CASSPYPDRGTSPLHF. As DNA, the CDR3 is TGTGCCAGCAGCCCCTATCCGGACAGGGGGACTTCACCCCTCCACTTT.